The rows below give T cell receptor beta chains drawn from one sample of a study of cytomegalovirus exposure and HLA in healthy donors. The method was immunoSEQ multiplex PCR; TCRdb's version includes in-frame clones alone and lacks a portion of them. The sample consists of more than 100,000 clones, roughly 80% of them appearing once. The sequenced sample was PBMCs. The receptors come from a young man in good health and CMV-seronegative. Each CDR3 is given with its conserved first and last residue. The D gene is left open where the match is weak. Some rows mark clone size as missing; the rest say once, few, many or name a class of expanded clone.

d_gene: TRBD1; v_gene: TRBV10-2; j_gene: TRBJ1-2; abundance: .; CDR3aa: CASSETGEGGYTF; CDR3nt: TGCGCCAGCAGTGAGACAGGGGAAGGGGGCTACACCTTC
d_gene: TRBD2; v_gene: TRBV6-1; j_gene: TRBJ2-3; abundance: once; CDR3aa: CASSEVMPSGGGTDTQYF; CDR3nt: TGTGCCAGCAGTGAAGTCATGCCTAGCGGGGGGGGAACAGATACGCAGTATTTT
d_gene: .; v_gene: TRBV18; j_gene: TRBJ2-7; abundance: .; CDR3aa: CASSPEGRANEQYF; CDR3nt: TGTGCCAGCTCACCCGAGGGCAGAGCGAACGAGCAGTACTTC
d_gene: .; v_gene: TRBV4-3; j_gene: TRBJ2-1; abundance: once; CDR3aa: CASSQGAQAYDEQFF; CDR3nt: TGCGCCAGCAGCCAGGGGGCCCAAGCCTACGATGAGCAGTTCTTC
d_gene: .; v_gene: TRBV6-4; j_gene: TRBJ2-6; abundance: .; CDR3aa: CASSQGPSGANVLTF; CDR3nt: TGTGCCAGCAGTCAGGGCCCCTCTGGGGCCAACGTCCTGACTTTC
d_gene: .; v_gene: TRBV6-1; j_gene: TRBJ2-7; abundance: .; CDR3aa: CASSSLQGSVHEQYF; CDR3nt: TGTGCCAGCAGTTCCCTACAGGGATCGGTCCACGAGCAGTACTTC
d_gene: .; v_gene: TRBV25-1; j_gene: TRBJ2-3; abundance: .; CDR3aa: CASSASERTSADTQYF; CDR3nt: TGTGCCAGCAGTGCTTCGGAGCGCACGAGCGCAGATACGCAGTATTTT
d_gene: .; v_gene: TRBV7-7; j_gene: TRBJ2-3; abundance: .; CDR3aa: CASSPLNSGADTQYF; CDR3nt: TGTGCCAGCAGCCCGCTGAATTCGGGGGCAGATACGCAGTATTTT
d_gene: .; v_gene: TRBV29-1; j_gene: TRBJ2-1; abundance: once; CDR3aa: CSGLRETGLGEQFF; CDR3nt: TGCAGCGGACTAAGAGAGACAGGTTTGGGCGAGCAGTTCTTC
d_gene: .; v_gene: TRBV5-4; j_gene: TRBJ1-1; abundance: .; CDR3aa: CASSLRGGTEAFF; CDR3nt: TGTGCCAGCAGCTTGAGGGGCGGCACTGAAGCTTTCTTT
d_gene: TRBD1; v_gene: TRBV28; j_gene: TRBJ2-7; abundance: .; CDR3aa: CASRQQGALHEQYF; CDR3nt: TGTGCCAGCAGACAACAGGGGGCGCTTCACGAGCAGTACTTC
d_gene: TRBD1; v_gene: TRBV28; j_gene: TRBJ2-7; abundance: .; CDR3aa: CASYRTGSSYEQYF; CDR3nt: TGTGCCAGTTATAGGACAGGGAGCTCCTACGAGCAGTACTTC
d_gene: TRBD1; v_gene: TRBV28; j_gene: TRBJ2-3; abundance: .; CDR3aa: CASSSPGTGAPRRVDGGAGDTQYF; CDR3nt: TGTGCCAGCAGTTCCCCCGGGACAGGGGCGCCCCGCAGGGTGGACGGGGGGGCCGGAGATACGCAGTATTTT
d_gene: TRBD2; v_gene: TRBV5-1; j_gene: TRBJ2-3; abundance: .; CDR3aa: CASSLGGLAGGVTDTQYF; CDR3nt: TGCGCCAGCAGCTTGGGTGGACTAGCGGGGGGGGTAACAGATACGCAGTATTTT
d_gene: TRBD2; v_gene: TRBV5-1; j_gene: TRBJ2-7; abundance: .; CDR3aa: CASSPLAGAGYEQYF; CDR3nt: TGCGCCAGCAGCCCACTAGCGGGGGCCGGCTACGAGCAGTACTTC
d_gene: TRBD2; v_gene: TRBV6-6; j_gene: TRBJ2-7; abundance: .; CDR3aa: CASSDGTSGGEQYF; CDR3nt: TGTGCCAGCAGTGACGGGACTAGCGGGGGCGAGCAGTACTTC
d_gene: TRBD2; v_gene: TRBV9; j_gene: TRBJ2-2; abundance: .; CDR3aa: CASSVHPVASGGLNTGELFF; CDR3nt: TGTGCCAGCAGCGTCCACCCCGTGGCTAGCGGGGGCCTGAACACCGGGGAGCTGTTTTTT
d_gene: .; v_gene: TRBV7-9; j_gene: TRBJ1-5; abundance: .; CDR3aa: CASSLTGQPQHF; CDR3nt: TGTGCCAGCAGCTTAACGGGTCAGCCCCAGCATTTT
d_gene: TRBD2; v_gene: TRBV11-2; j_gene: TRBJ2-3; abundance: .; CDR3aa: CASSLRGGGTDTQYF; CDR3nt: TGTGCCAGCAGCCTTCGGGGGGGCGGCACAGATACGCAGTATTTT
d_gene: TRBD1; v_gene: TRBV6-1; j_gene: TRBJ2-7; abundance: .; CDR3aa: CARAVGTGNEQYF; CDR3nt: TGTGCCAGGGCTGTTGGGACAGGGAACGAGCAGTACTTC
d_gene: TRBD1; v_gene: TRBV28; j_gene: TRBJ2-7; abundance: .; CDR3aa: CASSFVGTARYEQYF; CDR3nt: TGTGCCAGCAGTTTCGTCGGGACAGCACGCTACGAGCAGTACTTC
d_gene: .; v_gene: TRBV6-6; j_gene: TRBJ2-1; abundance: .; CDR3aa: CASSYLDRNEQFF; CDR3nt: TGTGCCAGCAGTTACCTCGACAGGAATGAGCAGTTCTTC
d_gene: .; v_gene: TRBV10-3; j_gene: TRBJ2-7; abundance: .; CDR3aa: CAISESYRAYEQYF; CDR3nt: TGTGCCATCAGTGAGTCGTACAGGGCCTACGAGCAGTACTTC
d_gene: TRBD2; v_gene: TRBV29-1; j_gene: TRBJ2-5; abundance: .; CDR3aa: CSVEDTGGEYF; CDR3nt: TGCAGCGTTGAAGATACGGGAGGGGAGTACTTC
d_gene: TRBD1; v_gene: TRBV5-6; j_gene: TRBJ1-6; abundance: .; CDR3aa: CASSSWTGGSYNSPLHF; CDR3nt: TGTGCCAGCAGCTCCTGGACAGGGGGCTCCTATAATTCACCCCTCCACTTT
d_gene: .; v_gene: TRBV5-6; j_gene: TRBJ1-4; abundance: .; CDR3aa: CASSYRQDLNEKLFF; CDR3nt: TGTGCCAGCAGCTACCGACAGGACCTTAATGAAAAACTGTTTTTT
d_gene: .; v_gene: TRBV2; j_gene: TRBJ1-2; abundance: .; CDR3aa: CASSSKALSRYTF; CDR3nt: TGTGCCAGCAGTTCGAAAGCCCTATCGCGCTACACCTTC
d_gene: .; v_gene: TRBV30; j_gene: TRBJ1-5; abundance: .; CDR3aa: CAWQLQGSKSNQPQHF; CDR3nt: TGTGCCTGGCAATTACAGGGCTCCAAGAGCAATCAGCCCCAGCATTTT
d_gene: TRBD1; v_gene: TRBV6-5; j_gene: TRBJ1-2; abundance: .; CDR3aa: CASSYSSDRDIYTF; CDR3nt: TGTGCCAGCAGTTACTCAAGCGACAGGGATATCTACACCTTC
d_gene: TRBD1; v_gene: TRBV4-2; j_gene: TRBJ2-1; abundance: .; CDR3aa: CASSQEIPGTGNYNEQFF; CDR3nt: TGTGCCAGCAGCCAAGAGATACCCGGGACAGGTAATTACAATGAGCAGTTCTTC
d_gene: .; v_gene: TRBV11-2; j_gene: TRBJ1-3; abundance: .; CDR3aa: CASSLDPGNTIYF; CDR3nt: TGTGCCAGCAGCTTAGATCCGGGGAACACCATATATTTT
d_gene: .; v_gene: TRBV6-1; j_gene: TRBJ1-6; abundance: once; CDR3aa: CASSEAKPLHF; CDR3nt: TGTGCCAGCAGTGAAGCTAAACCCCTCCACTTT
d_gene: TRBD1; v_gene: TRBV5-1; j_gene: TRBJ2-6; abundance: once; CDR3aa: CASSFRDRGLGGLTF; CDR3nt: TGCGCCAGCAGCTTCCGGGACAGGGGGCTCGGGGGCCTGACTTTC
d_gene: .; v_gene: TRBV4-1; j_gene: TRBJ2-2; abundance: once; CDR3aa: CASSLNTGELFF; CDR3nt: TGCGCCAGCAGCCTAAACACCGGGGAGCTGTTTTTT
d_gene: .; v_gene: TRBV21-1; j_gene: TRBJ2-7; abundance: .; CDR3aa: CASSKGGDGPYEQYF; CDR3nt: TGTGCCAGCAGCAAGGGAGGGGACGGCCCCTACGAGCAGTACTTC
d_gene: .; v_gene: TRBV18; j_gene: TRBJ1-4; abundance: .; CDR3aa: CASSEGSPLGEKLFF; CDR3nt: TGTGCCAGCTCCGAGGGCTCCCCCCTGGGGGAAAAACTGTTTTTT
d_gene: TRBD1; v_gene: TRBV28; j_gene: TRBJ1-2; abundance: .; CDR3aa: CASSQIRDRGDYGYTF; CDR3nt: TGTGCCAGCAGCCAAATCCGGGACAGGGGGGACTATGGCTACACCTTC
d_gene: .; v_gene: TRBV27; j_gene: TRBJ1-2; abundance: few; CDR3aa: CASSFSTRAPEGYTF; CDR3nt: TGTGCCAGCAGTTTCTCTACTCGAGCTCCCGAGGGCTACACCTTC
d_gene: TRBD1; v_gene: TRBV5-1; j_gene: TRBJ2-7; abundance: .; CDR3aa: CASSWGDRGLIEQYF; CDR3nt: TGCGCCAGCAGCTGGGGGGACAGGGGGCTGATCGAGCAGTACTTC
d_gene: TRBD1; v_gene: TRBV19; j_gene: TRBJ2-1; abundance: once; CDR3aa: CASSITQGAGNEQFF; CDR3nt: TGTGCCAGTAGTATAACCCAGGGGGCGGGTAATGAGCAGTTCTTC
d_gene: TRBD1; v_gene: TRBV18; j_gene: TRBJ2-7; abundance: once; CDR3aa: CASSLTGTGIVGYEQYF; CDR3nt: TGTGCCAGCTCACTTACCGGGACAGGGATAGTAGGGTACGAGCAGTACTTC
d_gene: TRBD2; v_gene: TRBV30; j_gene: TRBJ2-7; abundance: .; CDR3aa: CAWSADTSGEQYF; CDR3nt: TGTGCCTGGAGTGCCGACACTAGCGGCGAGCAGTACTTC
d_gene: TRBD1; v_gene: TRBV12-5; j_gene: TRBJ1-2; abundance: .; CDR3aa: CASGPTGPHYGYTF; CDR3nt: TGTGCTAGTGGACCGACAGGGCCGCACTATGGCTACACCTTC
d_gene: .; v_gene: TRBV7-8; j_gene: TRBJ2-7; abundance: once; CDR3aa: CASSPETGSSYEQYF; CDR3nt: TGTGCCAGCAGCCCTGAAACAGGGAGCTCCTACGAGCAGTACTTC
d_gene: .; v_gene: TRBV5-6; j_gene: TRBJ2-7; abundance: .; CDR3aa: CASSPGQSVYEQYF; CDR3nt: TGTGCCAGCAGCCCCGGACAGAGCGTCTACGAGCAGTACTTC
d_gene: .; v_gene: TRBV9; j_gene: TRBJ2-1; abundance: once; CDR3aa: CASSALFVGGELYNEQFF; CDR3nt: TGTGCCAGCAGCGCCCTCTTTGTTGGAGGGGAATTATACAATGAGCAGTTCTTC
d_gene: .; v_gene: TRBV7-9; j_gene: TRBJ2-7; abundance: .; CDR3aa: CASSSPRPGSYEQYF; CDR3nt: TGTGCCAGCAGCTCCCCCAGGCCGGGGAGTTACGAGCAGTACTTC
d_gene: .; v_gene: TRBV7-2; j_gene: TRBJ1-6; abundance: .; CDR3aa: CASSLEGGNSPLHF; CDR3nt: TGTGCCAGCAGCTTAGAGGGAGGTAATTCACCCCTCCACTTT
d_gene: TRBD2; v_gene: TRBV7-6; j_gene: TRBJ2-3; abundance: .; CDR3aa: CASSFVGLAGGPDTQYF; CDR3nt: TGTGCCAGCAGCTTTGTGGGACTAGCGGGGGGCCCAGATACGCAGTATTTT
d_gene: TRBD1; v_gene: TRBV19; j_gene: TRBJ1-2; abundance: .; CDR3aa: CASSTSTGGAYGYTF; CDR3nt: TGTGCCAGTAGTACTTCGACAGGGGGCGCCTATGGCTACACCTTC
d_gene: TRBD1; v_gene: TRBV29-1; j_gene: TRBJ1-6; abundance: .; CDR3aa: CSAGGQRNSPLHF; CDR3nt: TGCAGCGCTGGGGGACAGAGAAATTCACCCCTCCACTTT
d_gene: .; v_gene: TRBV7-9; j_gene: TRBJ2-1; abundance: .; CDR3aa: CASSPGVRSYNEQFF; CDR3nt: TGTGCCAGCAGCCCAGGGGTGCGGTCCTACAATGAGCAGTTCTTC
d_gene: .; v_gene: TRBV7-7; j_gene: TRBJ2-5; abundance: .; CDR3aa: CASSPGGLAEGETQYF; CDR3nt: TGTGCCAGCAGCCCTGGGGGGCTAGCGGAGGGGGAGACCCAGTACTTC
d_gene: TRBD2; v_gene: TRBV9; j_gene: TRBJ2-1; abundance: .; CDR3aa: CASSVGVAGNEQFF; CDR3nt: TGTGCCAGCAGCGTAGGGGTAGCGGGCAATGAGCAGTTCTTC
d_gene: .; v_gene: TRBV19; j_gene: TRBJ1-1; abundance: few; CDR3aa: CASSISRANTEAFF; CDR3nt: TGTGCCAGTAGTATTTCGAGGGCCAACACTGAAGCTTTCTTT
d_gene: .; v_gene: TRBV2; j_gene: TRBJ1-2; abundance: .; CDR3aa: CASSNTRQTNYGYTF; CDR3nt: TGTGCCAGCAGCAACACCCGACAGACTAACTATGGCTACACCTTC
d_gene: TRBD1; v_gene: TRBV27; j_gene: TRBJ1-5; abundance: .; CDR3aa: CASREQGLFSNQPQHF; CDR3nt: TGTGCCAGCAGAGAACAGGGGTTGTTTAGCAATCAGCCCCAGCATTTT
d_gene: .; v_gene: TRBV15; j_gene: TRBJ2-5; abundance: .; CDR3aa: CATSLKGNTGQYF; CDR3nt: TGTGCCACCAGCCTAAAAGGGAACACAGGGCAGTACTTC
d_gene: .; v_gene: TRBV7-2; j_gene: TRBJ2-6; abundance: .; CDR3aa: CASELEASNVLTF; CDR3nt: TGTGCCAGCGAACTGGAGGCTTCCAACGTCCTGACTTTC